The 29 T cell receptor beta chains listed next were all sequenced from one sample in a study of blood T cell repertoires in COVID-19. Assay: immunoSEQ multiplex PCR; the TCRdb copy retains only in-frame clones and omits some. There are 150,000 to 200,000 clones in the sample; about 85% occur only once, and roughly 0.91% lies in the top ten. The specimen sequenced was peripheral blood. Receptors originate from a man aged 60 to 75 with COVID-19, enrolled during active disease.

The genes are TRBV9 and TRBJ1-2; 8 bases are a match to TRBD1. CDR1 is SGDLS, CDR2 YYNGEE, per germline. The CDR3 sequence is 13 residues long. Trimming took 4 bases from V and 3 from J; bases not matched to a gene: 2. CDR3 loop: CASSQGQDYGYTF. CDR3 bases: TGTGCCAGCAGCCAGGGACAGGACTATGGCTACACCTTC.

This chain links TRBV27 with TRBJ2-7; D is unresolved. Trimming removed 1 base from V and 2 bases from J, with 9 bases in between. The CDR3 has 14 residues. CDR1 and CDR2 from the germline V gene are MNHEY and SMNVEV (reference sequence). CDR3 DNA: TGTGCCAGCAGTTTATATAGAACTCCCTACGAGCAGTACTTC. The encoded protein is CASSLYRTPYEQYF.

This chain links TRBV6-5 with TRBJ1-4, with 7 bases aligning to TRBD1. The CDR3 runs to 14 residues. From germline, CDR1 is MNHEY and CDR2 SVGAGI. V lost 4 bases, J lost 6 bases, and 5 bases stayed unmatched. The CDR3 sequence: CASSSPDRDEKLFF. CDR3 bases: TGTGCCAGCAGTTCTCCTGACAGGGATGAAAAACTGTTTTTT.

The rearrangement joins TRBV5-6 to TRBJ1-5; D might be TRBD1 (5 bases). Deletions cut 5 bases from V and 1 base from J, with 10 bases between. The germline CDR1 and CDR2 sequences are SGHDT and YYEEEE. The CDR3 consists of 14 residues. The CDR3 reads CASSWGQSNQPQHF. The CDR3 bases are TGTGCCAGCAGTTGGGGCCAGAGCAATCAGCCCCAGCATTTT. The entire variable domain, with the rest obtained from reference TRBV5-6 and TRBJ1-5, is as follows: DAGVTQSPTHLIKTRGQQVTLRCSPKSGHDTVSWYQQALGQGPQFIFQYYEEEERQRGNFPDRFSGHQFPNYSSELNVNALLLGDSALYLCASSWGQSNQPQHFGDGTRLSIL.

The CDR3 coding sequence is TGTGCCAGTAGTGACGGGACAGGGAGAGGAATCACCCAGTACTTC. It yields the protein CASSDGTGRGITQYF. V is TRBV19 and J is TRBJ2-5; the match to TRBD1 covers 9 bases. The CDR3 has 15 residues. Germline V lookup: CDR1 LNHDA, CDR2 SQIVND (reference sequence). The V segment lost 5 bases and the J segment 8 bases; nucleotides outside the gene matches: 12.

The chain has TRBV30 and TRBJ2-6, with D uncertain. This CDR3 comprises 15 residues. CDR1 is GTSNPN and CDR2 is SVGIG in the germline V gene (reference sequence). The V end was cut by 1 base, the J end by 0 bases, with 7 bases between. The CDR3 DNA reads as TGTGCCTGGAGTGGCTACCCCTCTGGGGCCAACGTCCTGACTTTC. This sequence encodes CAWSGYPSGANVLTF.

The J gene is TRBJ1-4, the V gene TRBV6-5; perhaps TRBD1 as D (5 bases). The CDR3 has 15 residues. Germline V gene sequence: CDR1 MNHEY, CDR2 SVGAGI. Trimming shortened V by 8 bases and J by 1 base, and 14 bases separated the two germline ends. The CDR3 is CASRREGLTNEKLFF. CDR3 in DNA: TGTGCCAGCCGCAGGGAGGGTCTAACTAATGAAAAACTGTTTTTT.

CDR3 region: CASTPRWGGKTEAFF. DNA of the CDR3: TGTGCCAGTACCCCAAGATGGGGAGGCAAGACTGAAGCTTTCTTT. The chain joins TRBV19 to TRBJ1-1; D unresolved. The V end was cut by 7 bases, the J end by 5 bases, with 20 bases between. The CDR3 is 15 residues long. The V gene's germline CDR1 is LNHDA and CDR2 SQIVND (reference sequence).

V is TRBV29-1 and J is TRBJ2-7; 11 bases agree with TRBD2. Trimming cost V 4 bases and J 2 bases; bases outside gene matches: 7. The V gene's germline CDR1 is SQVTM and CDR2 ANQGSEA. The CDR3 has 15 amino acids. The CDR3 DNA sequence: TGCAGCGTTGGACTAGCGGGAAAATCGGCCTACGAGCAGTACTTC. Its protein product is CSVGLAGKSAYEQYF.

The chain links TRBV6-2 or TRBV6-3 to TRBJ1-1; 8 bases are shared with TRBD1. The CDR3 extends over 17 amino acids. The germline V gene has CDR1 MNHEY and CDR2 SVGEGT. Unmatched junction bases numbered 11, after V lost 5 bases and J lost 0 bases. The CDR3 DNA reads TGTGCCAGCAGTAAAAGACAGGGGCGAAACATGAACACTGAAGCTTTCTTT. This translates into CASSKRQGRNMNTEAFF.

This clone was picked up one time. The CDR3 DNA reads as TGTGCCAGCAGACCCCGGACAGGAACTAATCAGCCCCAGCATTTT. This sequence encodes CASRPRTGTNQPQHF. The chain is built from TRBV27 and TRBJ1-5, with TRBD1 matching 7 bases. Germline values: CDR1 MNHEY, CDR2 SMNVEV (reference sequence). V was pared by 6 bases and J by 4 bases, with 9 bases of the junction left unmatched. The CDR3 loop spans 15 amino acids.

The chain carries TRBV5-1 and TRBJ2-2; D not resolved. CDR1 is SGHRS and CDR2 is YFSETQ in the germline V gene. The CDR3 covers 14 residues. Trimming stripped 2 bases from V and 2 bases from J, with 7 bases between. The CDR3 DNA is TGCGCCAGCAGCTTACCCACAAACACCGGGGAGCTGTTTTTT. This gives the protein CASSLPTNTGELFF.

V gene TRBV7-2 combines with J gene TRBJ2-7, with 13 bases fitting TRBD2. The ends lost 1 base at V and 2 bases at J; junction bases unmatched: 11. CDR3 length equals 19 residues. From germline, CDR1 is SGHTA and CDR2 FQGNSA. DNA for the CDR3: TGTGCCAGCAGCTTAGAGGGACTAGCGGGAAAAGGGTCCCCCTACGAGCAGTACTTC. Its translation: CASSLEGLAGKGSPYEQYF.

The J gene is TRBJ1-2, the V gene TRBV29-1; TRBD1 might be the D (5 bases). Trimming stripped 7 bases from V and 0 bases from J, with 15 bases between. This CDR3 contains 14 residues. Germline V lookup: CDR1 SQVTM, CDR2 ANQGSEA. The CDR3 DNA sequence: TGCAGCGCCTCCGGGGGGACGTCTAACTATGGCTACACCTTC. Protein sequence: CSASGGTSNYGYTF.

The gene calls are TRBV3-1 (or the pseudogene TRBV3-2) and TRBJ2-1; 7 nucleotides agree with TRBD2. V shed 0 bases and J 3 bases; nucleotides not matched to a gene: 2. The germline CDR1 and CDR2 sequences are LGHDT and YNNKEL (reference sequence). The CDR3 consists of 15 residues. The CDR3 sequence: CASSQEGGSYNEQFF. In nucleotides, the CDR3 is TGTGCCAGCAGCCAAGAGGGCGGGAGCTACAATGAGCAGTTCTTC.

This clone was found a few times. The same CDR3 arises from other DNA sequences in this sample as well. The chain employs TRBV5-1 and TRBJ2-7; a weak D match, TRBD2 (5 bases). V lost 3 bases to trimming and J lost 3 bases, with 7 bases between them. The V gene's germline CDR1 is SGHRS and CDR2 YFSETQ. This CDR3 is 12 amino acids long. The CDR3 here is CASSSGDYEQYF. The CDR3 region has the DNA TGCGCCAGCAGCTCCGGGGACTACGAGCAGTACTTC.

V and J are TRBV5-1 and TRBJ2-3, with 8 bases fitting TRBD2. This CDR3 is built from 16 residues. Trimming removed 3 bases from V and 2 bases from J; junction bases left unmatched: 8. Germline V gene lookup returns CDR1 SGHRS and CDR2 YFSETQ. The CDR3 nucleotides are TGCGCCAGCAGCTCGGGAGGGAGAAGTGACACAGATACGCAGTATTTT. Encoded protein: CASSSGGRSDTDTQYF.

V and J are TRBV7-8 and TRBJ1-6; no clear D gene. Germline CDR1 and CDR2: SGHVS and FQNEAQ. CDR3 length: 14 residues. V was cut by 4 bases and J by 9 bases, with 13 bases left in between. The CDR3 region has the DNA TGTGCCAGCAGCTCGTGGGAGAAGGGTTCACCCCTCCACTTT. Translated, it gives CASSSWEKGSPLHF.

This clone was observed once. This chain connects TRBV7-2 to TRBJ2-5; 7 nucleotides line up with TRBD1. CDR1 is SGHTA, CDR2 FQGNSA, per germline. J was trimmed by 4 bases and V by 2 bases; bases with no gene match: 4. The CDR3 extends over 14 amino acids. In DNA form, the CDR3 reads TGTGCCAGCAGCTTAAACAGGGGTCTAGAGACCCAGTACTTC. It translates to CASSLNRGLETQYF.

J is TRBJ2-7 and V is TRBV9; no reliable D call. CDR3 length: 13 residues. The germline CDR1 and CDR2 sequences are SGDLS and YYNGEE. Trimming removed 3 bases at V and 7 bases at J, with 14 bases between. In nucleotides, the CDR3 is TGTGCCAGCAGCGCCAGCGTGAGTCGGGAGCAGTACTTC. Translating it yields CASSASVSREQYF.

The chain links TRBV7-2 to TRBJ2-7, with a possible D match to TRBD2 (5 bases). The ends were cut back, 3 bases at V and 5 bases at J, with 5 bases in the middle. Germline CDR1 and CDR2: SGHTA and FQGNSA. The CDR3 has 11 residues. CDR3: CASSLRDEQYF. Written as DNA, the CDR3 is TGTGCCAGCAGCTTGAGGGACGAGCAGTACTTC.

The chain employs TRBV29-1 and TRBJ2-3, with 7 bases matching TRBD2. The V gene end was trimmed by 6 bases and the J gene end by 6 bases; junction bases not matched to a gene: 0. CDR1 and CDR2 from the germline V gene are SQVTM and ANQGSEA. There are 10 residues in the CDR3. The CDR3 DNA follows: TGCAGCGTGGGGGGGGATACGCAGTATTTT. The encoded protein is CSVGGDTQYF.

The chain joins TRBV5-1 to TRBJ2-7, with D possibly matching TRBD2 (5 bases). CDR1 is SGHRS, CDR2 YFSETQ, per germline. Trimming took 4 bases from V and 0 from J, leaving 11 bases between them. The CDR3 runs 14 residues. The CDR3 sequence: CASSVSGNSYEQYF. The CDR3 bases are TGCGCCAGCAGCGTATCGGGAAACTCCTACGAGCAGTACTTC.

V gene TRBV9 combines with J gene TRBJ2-2; TRBD2 agrees at 7 bases. V was pared by 0 bases and J by 1 base, with 3 bases of the junction left unmatched. The germline gives CDR1 SGDLS, CDR2 YYNGEE. The CDR3 covers 16 residues. The CDR3 coding sequence is TGTGCCAGCAGCGTAGAGCCTAGCGGGAACACCGGGGAGCTGTTTTTT. This gives the protein CASSVEPSGNTGELFF.

This chain links TRBV3-1 (or the pseudogene TRBV3-2) with TRBJ1-3; D is perhaps TRBD1 (5 bases). Per germline, CDR1 LGHDT and CDR2 YNNKEL (reference sequence). This CDR3 has 12 amino acids. V lost 11 bases to trimming and J lost 4 bases, with 12 bases between them. CDR3 sequence reads: CAAQQGGNTIYF. The DNA of the CDR3 is TGTGCCGCCCAGCAGGGCGGAAACACCATATATTTT.

J is TRBJ2-5 and V is TRBV6-5; 7 nucleotides match TRBD2. This CDR3 region has 13 residues. The germline V gene has CDR1 MNHEY and CDR2 SVGAGI. Germline trimming cut 4 bases from V and 8 bases from J; bases unmatched to any gene: 7. In nucleotides, the CDR3 is TGTGCCAGCAGTTCGGGGACTACGAGTACCCAGTACTTC. Amino acids: CASSSGTTSTQYF.

The chain joins TRBV9 to TRBJ2-1, with 8 bases fitting TRBD2. This CDR3 spans 15 amino acids. CDR1 is SGDLS, CDR2 YYNGEE, per germline. The trim removed 1 base at V and 8 bases at J, leaving 8 bases unmatched. The CDR3 sequence: CASSVSAGGSDEQFF. In DNA, the CDR3 is TGTGCCAGCAGCGTATCTGCGGGAGGATCGGATGAGCAGTTCTTC.

V usage is TRBV10-3 and J usage is TRBJ1-2; D call uncertain. Germline V CDR1 and CDR2: ENHRY, SYGVKD. CDR3 length: 12 amino acids. Trimming took off 2 bases at V and 8 bases at J, with 9 bases between the two ends. In DNA, the CDR3 is TGTGCCATCAGTGAGCGAGTCTCAGGCTACACCTTC. Translating it yields CAISERVSGYTF.

The rearrangement uses TRBV6-7 and TRBJ1-6, with TRBD1 identical over 7 bases. TRBV6-7 is given ORF status, its function remaining uncertain. Trimming removed 5 bases from V and 3 bases from J; junction bases left unmatched: 13. The CDR3 sequence is 18 residues long. CDR3 in amino acids: CASSTKPDRVCYNSPLHF. For the CDR3, the DNA is TGTGCCAGCAGTACGAAGCCCGACAGGGTCTGCTATAATTCACCCCTCCACTTT.